This T cell receptor (beta chain) comes out of a study of human T cells and chemical hapten exposure. TCRdb ran MiXCR on the RACE reads and lists one entry per CDR3 protein. The data contain approximately 350,000 distinct CDR3 sequences, about 6% of them singletons. Germline V gene sequence: CDR1 SGHDT, CDR2 YYEEEE. V was clipped by 4 bases and J by 5 bases; unmatched bases: 11. CDR3 length: 15 amino acids. Many counts were recorded for this clonotype. Time point here: patch test 2, 6 weeks after DPC sensitization. As for treatment: therapeutic diphenylcyclopropenone sensitization with weekly scalp DPC.

The clonotype was recovered from a woman aged 18-29 years with alopecia areata. Some clones in this sample may be carry-over from other donors' samples. The chain is built from TRBV5-6 and TRBJ1-2; 7 nucleotides agree with TRBD1. Sequencing used whole blood, obtained in connection with sensitization to the hapten diphenylcyclopropenone (DPC). The CDR3 nucleotides read TGTGCCAGCAGCGGAGGGGACAGATACGGTTATGGCTACACCTTC. Its protein product is CASSGGDRYGYGYTF.